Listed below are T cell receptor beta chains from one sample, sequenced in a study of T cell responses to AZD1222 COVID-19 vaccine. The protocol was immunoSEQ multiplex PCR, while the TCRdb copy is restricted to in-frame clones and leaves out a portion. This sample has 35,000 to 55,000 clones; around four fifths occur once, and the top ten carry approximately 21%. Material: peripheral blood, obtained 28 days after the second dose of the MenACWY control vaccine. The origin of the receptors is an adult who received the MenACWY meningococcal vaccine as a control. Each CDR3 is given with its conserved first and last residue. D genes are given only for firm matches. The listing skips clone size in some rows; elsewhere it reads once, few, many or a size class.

TGTGCCAGTACCCTGGACAGCGGTGGGGCCAACGTCCTGACTTTC	CASTLDSGGANVLTF	-	TRBJ2-6	-	TRBV19
TGCGCCAGCAGCCTTTACAGGGATCAGCCCCAGCATTTT	CASSLYRDQPQHF	-	TRBJ1-5	-	TRBV4-1
TGTGCCAGCAGTCCCGGGACGACCACAGATACGCAGTATTTT	CASSPGTTTDTQYF	once	TRBJ2-3	-	TRBV6-4
TGTGCCAGCAGGTCAAGGGGCTCCACGCAGTACTTC	CASRSRGSTQYF	-	TRBJ2-7	-	TRBV27
TGTGCCAGCAGCTACCCTCACGGGGAGCTGTTTTTT	CASSYPHGELFF	few	TRBJ2-2	-	TRBV12-3/TRBV12-4
TGTGCCAGCAGTGGGACAGGGGTCGGCTACACCTTC	CASSGTGVGYTF	-	TRBJ1-2	TRBD1	TRBV12-3/TRBV12-4
TGTGCCAGCAGTTACGAAGGCCAGTTTGAAGCTTTCTTT	CASSYEGQFEAFF	-	TRBJ1-1	-	TRBV6-5
TGTGCCAGCAGCCCGGGACCTCCTCCGGAGACCCAGTACTTC	CASSPGPPPETQYF	-	TRBJ2-5	-	TRBV2
TGTGCCAGCAGATATTTGGCCGGGGAGCTGTTTTTT	CASRYLAGELFF	-	TRBJ2-2	-	TRBV12-3/TRBV12-4
TGTGCCAGCAGCTTAACTTCCGACGGGGAGCTGTTTTTT	CASSLTSDGELFF	-	TRBJ2-2	-	TRBV11-3
TGTGCCAGTAGTATACAGACTAGCACAGATACGCAGTATTTT	CASSIQTSTDTQYF	-	TRBJ2-3	-	TRBV19
TGTGCCAGCAGTCCAGAGCGGGGCCCGAGCAATCAGCCCCAGCATTTT	CASSPERGPSNQPQHF	-	TRBJ1-5	-	TRBV27
TGCGCCAGCAGAGGGGTGGGGCCAATCCTCTCCTACAATGAGCAGTTCTTC	CASRGVGPILSYNEQFF	-	TRBJ2-1	-	TRBV10-1
TGCGCCAGCAACACCGGGACAGGGGGGTATGGCTACACCTTC	CASNTGTGGYGYTF	-	TRBJ1-2	TRBD1	TRBV10-2
TGTGCCAGCAGCCAGGCCGGGGCTGGCACAGATACGCAGTATTTT	CASSQAGAGTDTQYF	-	TRBJ2-3	-	TRBV3-1/TRBV3-2
TGTGCCAGCAGCCCGGGACTGTATAATTCACCCCTCCACTTT	CASSPGLYNSPLHF	-	TRBJ1-6	-	TRBV3-1/TRBV3-2
TGTGCCAGCAGCGCCACCTCAGGGGGCGGGGGTGAAAAACTGTTTTTT	CASSATSGGGGEKLFF	once	TRBJ1-4	TRBD1	TRBV9
TGTGCCAGCAGTCCCCTGCGGGTTGGAAACACCATATATTTT	CASSPLRVGNTIYF	-	TRBJ1-3	-	TRBV9
TGTGCCAGCACCATCGGGGGCCTGAGGTATGGCTACACCTTC	CASTIGGLRYGYTF	-	TRBJ1-2	-	TRBV5-5
TGTGCCAGCAGCGTTCCGGGACGCAAACACTATGGCTACACCTTC	CASSVPGRKHYGYTF	-	TRBJ1-2	-	TRBV12-1
TGCAGCGTTGCTTATTGGGGGCGCGACTATGGCTACACCTTC	CSVAYWGRDYGYTF	-	TRBJ1-2	-	TRBV29-1
TGCGCCAGCAGCCAAGATAGCCTAGCGGGGGGGCAAGAGACCCAGTACTTC	CASSQDSLAGGQETQYF	-	TRBJ2-5	TRBD2	TRBV4-1
TGTGCCAGTAGTCCTACCCGGCAAGCAGATACGCAGTATTTT	CASSPTRQADTQYF	-	TRBJ2-3	-	TRBV19
TGTGCCAGTAGTTTACTAGCGGGAGGGTACAATGAGCAGTTCTTC	CASSLLAGGYNEQFF	-	TRBJ2-1	TRBD2	TRBV19
TGTGCCACCAGACTAGGGGGGGAGGAGCAGTTCTTC	CATRLGGEEQFF	-	TRBJ2-1	-	TRBV15
TGTGCCAGCAGCTTGTCCCAAAGGTCCTACAATGAGCAGTTCTTC	CASSLSQRSYNEQFF	few	TRBJ2-1	-	TRBV5-6
TGTGCCAGTGGAAATAAGGGCAATCAGCCCCAGCATTTT	CASGNKGNQPQHF	-	TRBJ1-5	-	TRBV12-3/TRBV12-4
TGTGCCTGGAGGTTGAAGGGTAATGGAAACACCATATATTTT	CAWRLKGNGNTIYF	-	TRBJ1-3	-	TRBV30
TGTGCCAGCAGCCCCCAGACAGGGGCGGGCAATCAGCCCCAGCATTTT	CASSPQTGAGNQPQHF	-	TRBJ1-5	TRBD1	TRBV28
TGTGCCAGCAGCCGAACCGGGACAGGGACATTAGGCACTGAAGCTTTCTTT	CASSRTGTGTLGTEAFF	-	TRBJ1-1	TRBD1	TRBV11-2
TGTGCCAGCTCACCAGGGCGGAGCAATCAGCCCCAGCATTTT	CASSPGRSNQPQHF	-	TRBJ1-5	-	TRBV18
TGTGCCAGCAGTGAAGGGGTTCGTGGGGCCAACGTCCTGACTTTC	CASSEGVRGANVLTF	-	TRBJ2-6	-	TRBV2
TGTGCCTGGAGTTTGGAGGCCCCAGGTAATGAAGCTTTCTTT	CAWSLEAPGNEAFF	-	TRBJ1-1	-	TRBV30
TGCGCCAGCAGCCAAGTGGTCGGGCCGATGCGTAACACCGGGGAGCTGTTTTTT	CASSQVVGPMRNTGELFF	few	TRBJ2-2	-	TRBV4-1
TGTGCCAGCAGTGAATCAAGACAGCATGGCTACACCTTC	CASSESRQHGYTF	-	TRBJ1-2	-	TRBV25-1
TGTGCCAGCACACGACAGGGTCTTCCTGAAGCTTTCTTT	CASTRQGLPEAFF	once	TRBJ1-1	TRBD1	TRBV2
TGTGCCAGCAGCGTCGGGACATGGAACTACACCTTC	CASSVGTWNYTF	-	TRBJ1-2	-	TRBV9
TGCAGCGTTGGTTCATCCGGGACAGGGGGATCCGGCACTGAAGCTTTCTTT	CSVGSSGTGGSGTEAFF	-	TRBJ1-1	TRBD1	TRBV29-1
TGTGCCAGCACCTTATGGGTCAAAGAGACCCAGTACTTC	CASTLWVKETQYF	-	TRBJ2-5	-	TRBV2
TGTGCCAGCAGCGTTGGAGACCCAGATACGCAGTATTTT	CASSVGDPDTQYF	-	TRBJ2-3	-	TRBV14